This entry lists 9 T cell receptor beta chains sequenced from one sample in a study of CD8 T cells in Susac syndrome. The RNA input was 0.5 to 1 ug, and it was reverse transcribed with random hexamers. TCRdb used MiXCR to reprocess the immunoSEQ multiplex PCR reads, holding one entry per CDR3 protein. Among about 200,000 distinct CDR3 sequences listed, 95% were seen once. Sample: CD4+ T cells from PBMCs. The origin of the receptors is a human donor in good health.

The genes are TRBV5-1 and TRBJ2-1, with 8 bases aligning to TRBD1. Germline trimming cut 4 bases from V and 3 bases from J; bases unmatched to any gene: 21. The CDR3 has 20 amino acids. Per the germline V gene, CDR1 is SGHRS and CDR2 is YFSETQ. In DNA, the CDR3 is TGCGCCAGCAGCGAAGCCGGGACAGGCCTTTTAGCGGAATTCTACAATGAGCAGTTCTTC. It translates to CASSEAGTGLLAEFYNEQFF.

The gene calls are TRBV7-2 and TRBJ2-7; D gene uncertain. This CDR3 contains 14 residues. Germline lookup yields CDR1 SGHTA and CDR2 FQGNSA. V dropped 1 base and J dropped 4 bases, with 11 bases sitting between them. DNA for the CDR3: TGTGCCAGCAGCTTAGGGACGCTAAGATACGAGCAGTACTTC. Protein product: CASSLGTLRYEQYF.

This clonotype was seen a single time. The rearrangement links TRBV6-5 to TRBJ1-1, with D perhaps TRBD1 (5 bases). The V end lost 7 bases, the J end lost 8 bases, and 17 bases lay between the germline ends. The CDR3 spans 13 residues. CDR1 is MNHEY and CDR2 is SVGAGI in the germline V gene. The CDR3 DNA reads TGTGCCAGCATGGGGCCACCCGAACGGGAAGCTTTCTTT. The encoded protein is CASMGPPEREAFF.

The rearrangement joins TRBV9 to TRBJ1-1; D gene ambiguous. The germline V gene has CDR1 SGDLS and CDR2 YYNGEE. Trimming pared 4 bases from V and 4 bases from J, leaving 14 bases between. This CDR3 is built from 14 residues. CDR3 amino acids: CASSPTTRATEAFF. The CDR3 bases are TGTGCCAGCAGCCCCACTACAAGGGCCACTGAAGCTTTCTTT. The full variable domain, with the rest looked up from reference TRBV9 and TRBJ1-1, is DSGVTQTPKHLITATGQRVTLRCSPRSGDLSVYWYQQSLDQGLQFLIQYYNGEERAKGNILERFSAQQFPDLHSELNLSSLELGDSALYFCASSPTTRATEAFFGQGTRLTVV.

The V and J genes are TRBV25-1 and TRBJ2-1, with 8 bases matching TRBD1. In germline, CDR1 is MGHDK, CDR2 SYGVNS. The length of the CDR3 is 14 residues. V lost 10 bases to trimming and J lost 9 bases; unmatched junction nucleotides: 14. For the CDR3, the DNA is TGTGCCACCACGGGCAGGGGGCGCGTCTCTGAGCAGTTCTTC. Translation: CATTGRGRVSEQFF.

This clonotype was seen a single time. CDR3: CSAGQGAVPSQYF. The CDR3 bases are TGCAGCGCTGGACAGGGGGCGGTCCCGTCCCAGTACTTC. This chain uses TRBV29-1 with TRBJ2-5, with 11 positions matching TRBD1. The germline CDR1 and CDR2 sequences are SQVTM and ANQGSEA. V dropped 7 bases and J dropped 9; count of bases not matched to a gene: 10. CDR3 length: 13 residues.

J is TRBJ2-7 and V is TRBV29-1; D might be TRBD1 (6 bases). The CDR3 sequence is 14 residues long. V was shortened by 0 bases and J by 3 bases, with 12 bases between the two germline ends. The germline gives CDR1 SQVTM, CDR2 ANQGSEA. CDR3 sequence: CSVEEGGTGYEQYF. The CDR3 coding sequence is TGCAGCGTTGAAGAAGGGGGTACGGGCTACGAGCAGTACTTC.

The chain links TRBV12-3 or TRBV12-4 to TRBJ2-2; TRBD1 is a possible D gene (6 bases). With 3 bases removed from V and 6 bases from J, the gap between germline ends came to 14 bases. This CDR3 is 15 amino acids long. CDR3 in amino acids: CASSFHLQGAGELFF. The CDR3 region has the DNA TGTGCCAGCAGTTTCCACCTACAGGGAGCCGGGGAGCTGTTTTTT.

This clonotype was counted once. CDR3: CSVGSGRAAHEQFF. DNA for the CDR3: TGCAGCGTTGGCTCCGGGAGGGCCGCCCATGAGCAGTTCTTC. The J gene is TRBJ2-1, the V gene TRBV29-1; 8 bases match TRBD2. Germline-derived CDR1 and CDR2 are SQVTM and ANQGSEA. CDR3 length equals 14 residues. With 4 bases clipped from V and 8 bases from J, the junction kept 10 bases outside the gene matches.